Below are 21 T cell receptor beta chains sequenced from a single sample in a study of blood T cell repertoires in COVID-19. Method: immunoSEQ multiplex PCR; TCRdb's copy keeps in-frame clones and lacks some. Of roughly 38,000 clones detected, about three quarters appear once; the ten largest clones hold 8% to 10%. Input material: peripheral blood. Receptors were obtained from a man in his 70s with active or convalescent COVID-19.

This clone has ten or more counts. The chain joins TRBV28 to TRBJ1-2, with D unresolved. Trimming stripped 4 bases from V and 7 bases from J, with 7 bases between. Germline CDR1 is MDHEN and CDR2 is SYDVKM. This CDR3 comprises 11 residues. The CDR3 nucleotides read TGTGCCAGCAGTTCGTTACTTGGCTACACCTTC. It specifies CASSSLLGYTF.

The chain carries TRBV14 and TRBJ1-2; D may be TRBD1 (5 bases). The V gene lost 3 bases and the J gene lost 5 bases, with 10 bases spanning the gap. CDR1 SGHDN and CDR2 FVKESK come from the germline V gene. The CDR3 runs to 13 residues. In DNA, the CDR3 is TGTGCCAGCAGCCACCGACAGAATTATGGCTACACCTTC. Translation gives CASSHRQNYGYTF.

This chain uses TRBV6-5 with TRBJ1-2; tentative D call: TRBD1 (5 bases). V lost 0 bases and J 2 bases, leaving 10 bases between the germline ends. Germline CDR1 MNHEY, CDR2 SVGAGI. The CDR3 spans 15 residues. The DNA for the CDR3 is TGTGCCAGCAGTTACTCGAACAGGCCCAACTATGGCTACACCTTC. This sequence encodes CASSYSNRPNYGYTF.

This clone appeared a few times. The chain combines TRBV29-1 with TRBJ1-5; 9 nucleotides line up with TRBD1. Trimming cost V 5 bases and J 3 bases; bases outside gene matches: 5. CDR3 size: 14 residues. The germline CDR1 and CDR2 sequences are SQVTM and ANQGSEA. This CDR3 is CSVTGTGSNQPQHF. Written as DNA, the CDR3 is TGCAGCGTTACCGGGACAGGGTCCAATCAGCCCCAGCATTTT.

V and J are TRBV6-2 or TRBV6-3 and TRBJ1-1; no reliable D call. V lost 2 bases to trimming and J lost 6 bases, with 10 bases between them. The germline V gene has CDR1 MNHEY and CDR2 SVGEGT. There are 13 residues in the CDR3. CDR3 DNA sequence: TGTGCCAGCAGTTACGGAGGTTTTCCTGAAGCTTTCTTT. It is translated as CASSYGGFPEAFF.

This chain connects TRBV11-3 to TRBJ2-1; possibly TRBD2 for D (6 bases). Germline V gives CDR1 SGHNT, CDR2 YENEEA. The CDR3 loop spans 13 amino acids. The V end was cut by 6 bases, the J end by 6 bases, with 12 bases between. CDR3 sequence reads: CASSNGDFNEQFF. The CDR3 DNA reads TGTGCCAGCAGTAACGGGGACTTCAATGAGCAGTTCTTC. Full variable domain (missing parts from reference TRBV11-3 and TRBJ2-1): EAGVVQSPRYKIIEKKQPVAFWCNPISGHNTLYWYLQNLGQGPELLIRYENEEAVDDSQLPKDRFSAERLKGVDSTLKIQPAELGDSAVYLCASSNGDFNEQFFGPGTRLTVL.

The chain has TRBV4-1 and TRBJ2-4, with D perhaps matching TRBD1 (5 bases). Trimming cost V 0 bases and J 7 bases, with 22 bases left between them. This CDR3 has 18 amino acids. Per germline, CDR1 MGHRA and CDR2 YSYEKL. CDR3 DNA: TGCGCCAGCAGCCAAGATCCGTTTGGGGCCGGACGGCGGAACATTCAGTACTTC. Translated: CASSQDPFGAGRRNIQYF.

V usage is TRBV7-2 and J usage is TRBJ2-7, with 8 bases fitting TRBD1. V shed 6 bases and J 0 bases; nucleotides not matched to a gene: 4. This CDR3 has 14 residues. The germline V gene encodes CDR1 SGHTA and CDR2 FQGNSA. The CDR3 protein is CASRPQGASYEQYF. Here the CDR3 DNA reads TGTGCCAGCAGGCCTCAGGGGGCCTCCTACGAGCAGTACTTC. Filled out from reference TRBV7-2 and TRBJ2-7, the complete variable domain reads GAGVSQSPSNKVTEKGKDVELRCDPISGHTALYWYRQSLGQGLEFLIYFQGNSAPDKSGLPSDRFSAERTGGSVSTLTIQRTQQEDSAVYLCASRPQGASYEQYFGPGTRLTVT.

This clone was picked up one time. This sequence joins TRBV28 and TRBJ1-2; D unclear. Trimming removed 3 bases at V and 7 bases at J, with 9 bases between. The V gene's germline CDR1 is MDHEN and CDR2 SYDVKM. The CDR3 loop spans 12 amino acids. The CDR3 region has the DNA TGTGCCAGCAGTTTTGGCTTTCTTGGCTACACCTTC. Its protein product is CASSFGFLGYTF.

In its sample, this clone was seen a few times. V usage is TRBV6-4 and J usage is TRBJ2-3; 9 nucleotides line up with TRBD1. This CDR3 comprises 16 residues. J was trimmed by 2 bases and V by 3 bases; bases with no gene match: 6. CDR1 MRHNA and CDR2 SNTAGT come from the germline V gene. CDR3 residues: CASSEGTGRATDTQYF. Written as DNA, the CDR3 is TGTGCCAGCAGTGAGGGGACAGGGAGAGCCACAGATACGCAGTATTTT.

V and J are TRBV19 and TRBJ2-1; 8 nucleotides match TRBD2. CDR1 and CDR2 from the germline V gene are LNHDA and SQIVND (reference sequence). The CDR3 spans 15 residues. V gave up 2 bases and J gave up 3 bases; unmatched junction bases: 3. CDR3 DNA sequence: TGTGCCAGTAGTATACAGCGGGGGATCTACAATGAGCAGTTCTTC. Encoded protein: CASSIQRGIYNEQFF.

CDR3 protein: CASSLDGTPYGYTF. The CDR3 DNA sequence: TGCGCCAGCAGCTTGGATGGGACACCGTATGGCTACACCTTC. The V and J genes are TRBV5-1 and TRBJ1-2; D possibly corresponds to TRBD1 (6 bases). Germline V gene sequence: CDR1 SGHRS, CDR2 YFSETQ. The CDR3 consists of 14 residues. V was cut by 0 bases and J by 5 bases, with 11 bases left in between.

This clone was observed many times. The chain is built from TRBV7-2 and TRBJ2-5; unclear D gene. Germline CDR1 and CDR2: SGHTA and FQGNSA. V was trimmed by 3 bases and J by 5 bases, leaving 10 bases between them. The CDR3 has 13 residues. The chain's CDR3 is CASSFSSLETQYF. The CDR3 DNA reads TGTGCCAGCAGCTTTTCTAGTTTGGAGACCCAGTACTTC.

This chain connects TRBV28 to TRBJ1-2, with 7 bases that match TRBD1. The germline CDR1 and CDR2 sequences are MDHEN and SYDVKM. Trimming took 5 bases from V and 7 from J; bases not matched to a gene: 4. The CDR3 loop spans 12 amino acids. The CDR3 coding sequence is TGTGCCAGCAGTGTCCACAGGGGTGGCTACACCTTC. It encodes CASSVHRGGYTF.

This clone has just a few counts. The chain has TRBV6-4 and TRBJ1-2; 7 bases match TRBD1. CDR1 is MRHNA, CDR2 SNTAGT, per germline. The CDR3 extends over 14 amino acids. The V gene end was trimmed by 6 bases and the J gene end by 6 bases; junction bases not matched to a gene: 10. The chain's CDR3 is CASRADRDSDGYTF. Here the CDR3 DNA reads TGTGCCAGCAGAGCAGACAGGGATAGCGATGGCTACACCTTC.

The rearrangement links TRBV30 to TRBJ2-7, with a tentative D call TRBD1 (6 bases). The CDR3 sequence is 13 residues long. Germline assignment: CDR1 GTSNPN and CDR2 SVGIG (reference sequence). The ends were cut back, 1 base at V and 6 bases at J, with 13 bases in the middle. DNA of the CDR3: TGTGCCTGGAGTGCTACAGGGAGTCTCGAGCAGTACTTC. This encodes CAWSATGSLEQYF. The full variable domain, completed using reference TRBV30 and TRBJ2-7, is SQTIHQWPATLVQPVGSPLSLECTVEGTSNPNLYWYRQAAGRGLQLLFYSVGIGQISSEVPQNLSASRPQDRQFILSSKKLLLSDSGFYLCAWSATGSLEQYFGPGTRLTVT.

The chain uses TRBV14 and TRBJ2-3, with TRBD2 identical over 8 bases. CDR3 length: 15 amino acids. Germline V gene lookup returns CDR1 SGHDN and CDR2 FVKESK. Trimming removed 4 bases from V and 3 bases from J; junction bases left unmatched: 6. CDR3 sequence (DNA): TGTGCCAGCAGCCCCGGGGGACTAGTTACAGATACGCAGTATTTT. It codes for CASSPGGLVTDTQYF.

This clone was recorded a few times. The chain employs TRBV9 and TRBJ2-2; 12 positions agree with TRBD1. The ends lost 3 bases at V and 5 bases at J; junction bases unmatched: 2. The CDR3 contains 15 residues. CDR1 is SGDLS and CDR2 is YYNGEE in the germline V gene. CDR3 region: CASSGGQGATGELFF. CDR3 bases: TGTGCCAGCAGCGGGGGACAGGGGGCGACCGGGGAGCTGTTTTTT.

The chain employs TRBV25-1 and TRBJ1-2, with TRBD1 matching over 9 bases. With 3 bases clipped from V and 4 bases from J, the junction kept 3 bases outside the gene matches. Germline V lookup: CDR1 MGHDK, CDR2 SYGVNS. The length of the CDR3 is 14 residues. In DNA form, the CDR3 reads TGTGCCAGCAGTGATAGGGACAGGGCCTATGGCTACACCTTC. The encoded protein is CASSDRDRAYGYTF.

The CDR3 reads CASSSTPTSGDQETQYF. In DNA form, the CDR3 reads TGTGCCAGCAGTTCAACCCCGACTAGCGGGGATCAAGAGACCCAGTACTTC. V is TRBV6-7 and J is TRBJ2-5, with 11 bases that match TRBD2. TRBV6-7 is sorted into the ORF group, with uncertain function. The CDR3 is 17 residues long. The ends lost 4 bases at V and 2 bases at J; junction bases unmatched: 9.

J is TRBJ2-3 and V is TRBV5-1; D ambiguous. Germline CDR1 SGHRS, CDR2 YFSETQ. There are 14 residues in the CDR3. V was trimmed by 4 bases and J by 0 bases, leaving 9 bases between them. This chain's CDR3 is CASSPGASTDTQYF. Here the CDR3 DNA reads TGCGCCAGCAGCCCCGGAGCTAGCACAGATACGCAGTATTTT.